This record covers a single T cell receptor beta chain. Libraries of bulk TCR were made by previously described methods (with listed TCR primers). TCRdb used MiXCR to reprocess the PCR reads, holding one entry per CDR3 protein. Of 400,000 to 600,000 distinct CDR3 sequences detected, around 23% appear once; the ten largest clones hold 0.7% to 0.9%. This entry comes from a study of molecular identifiers for immune sequencing clone quantification. On the study more broadly: Five portions were made in replicates from RNA of approximately 22,000 or 94,000 naive CD8 cells, and four underwent sequencing.

V shed 6 bases and J shed 5 bases, with 13 bases lying between them. Germline loops: CDR1 SNHLY, CDR2 FYNNEI. This CDR3 has 13 residues. Source material: naive CD8+ T cells from blood, with Jurkat cell RNA spiked in. Documented subset: FACS-sorted CD8+CD4-CCR7+CD45RA+ naive T cells. The chain couples TRBV2 to TRBJ2-5; a possible D gene is TRBD1 (6 bases). The clonotype comes from a human donor in good health. Some libraries in this study had Jurkat cell RNA spiked in. The CDR3 is CASRRQARETQYF. The CDR3 DNA follows: TGTGCCAGCAGAAGACAGGCTAGGGAGACCCAGTACTTC.